The entry below gives a single TCR beta chain sequence along with its context. CDR1 and CDR2 from the germline V gene are DFQATT and SNEGSKA (reference sequence). Between the trimmed V and J ends, which lost 1 base and 7 bases, there was a span of 13 bases. This CDR3 has 13 residues. This sample was included in a study of CD8 T cells in Susac syndrome. The multiple sclerosis control group was made up of treatment-naive patients with stable or active relapsing-remitting disease. In contrast to the negatively isolated CD8+ and CD4+ T cells, TEMRA cells were FACS-enriched. The RNA input was roughly 0.45 to 1 ug, and it was reverse transcribed with random hexamers. Across 54 Vbeta and 13 Jbeta, immunoSEQ multiplex PCR amplified TCR beta CDR3. Using its own MiXCR run on the immunoSEQ multiplex PCR reads, TCRdb lists one record per CDR3 protein. The sample includes roughly 150,000 distinct CDR3 sequences, 95% to 96% seen only once; the top ten take over 0.12%.

Sequenced input: CD8+ T cells from PBMCs. The J gene is TRBJ2-5, the V gene TRBV20-1; D is unclear. The sequence was obtained from a human donor with multiple sclerosis. The CDR3 sequence: CSARGPGRRTQYF. Here the CDR3 DNA reads TGCAGTGCTAGAGGACCGGGTCGGCGGACCCAGTACTTC.